The 10 T cell receptor beta chains below were found in one sample sequenced in a study of beta chain features in type 1 diabetes. Of the isolated RNA, all was reverse transcribed, and so the sequenced material was expressed TCRB transcripts. Produced via immunoSEQ multiplex PCR; TCRdb's table is partial and in-frame only. The data contain more than 150,000 clones, about 9.8% of them singletons. Material for sequencing was central memory CD4+ T cells from blood. The receptor set was obtained from a woman aged 18-35 years in good health.

This clone was detected only a few times. The V and J genes are TRBV9 and TRBJ2-5; 10 nucleotides match TRBD2. This CDR3 region has 13 residues. CDR1 and CDR2 (germline): SGDLS, YYNGEE. V shed 2 bases, J shed 5 bases, and the junction held 0 bases outside the gene matches. The CDR3 DNA reads as TGTGCCAGCAGCGTTAGCGGGAGGGAGACCCAGTACTTC. Its translation is CASSVSGRETQYF.

The chain couples TRBV7-6 to TRBJ2-7, with 7 bases that match TRBD1. The V gene's germline CDR1 is SGHVS and CDR2 FNYEAQ. With V trimmed by 5 bases and J by 3 bases, 4 bases remained unmatched. The CDR3 is 13 residues long. CDR3 region: CASSNTGDYEQYF. The CDR3 DNA reads TGTGCCAGCAGCAATACAGGGGACTACGAGCAGTACTTC.

This clone was seen many times. The chain recombines TRBV30 with TRBJ1-5; 9 bases line up with TRBD1. The CDR3 loop spans 14 amino acids. J gave up 2 bases and V 7 bases, and 6 bases lay outside the gene matches. Germline CDR1 GTSNPN, CDR2 SVGIG (reference sequence). The CDR3, as DNA: TGTGCCTTCCTCGACAGGGGGGGCAATCAGCCCCAGCATTTT. This translates into CAFLDRGGNQPQHF.

This clone was detected only a few times. The DNA of the CDR3 is TGCGCCAGCAGCTTGGGGTTGGCGGGAGGGCCCAATGAGCAGTTCTTC. Protein product: CASSLGLAGGPNEQFF. The genes are TRBV5-1 and TRBJ2-1; 9 positions agree with TRBD2. The CDR3 contains 16 residues. The germline CDR1 and CDR2 sequences are SGHRS and YFSETQ. The ends lost 0 bases at V and 6 bases at J; junction bases unmatched: 7.

This clone was found a few times. V and J are TRBV7-2 and TRBJ2-7; tentatively, D is TRBD1 (7 bases). The CDR3 has 14 residues. The V end lost 0 bases, the J end lost 6 bases, and 12 bases lay between the germline ends. CDR1 SGHTA and CDR2 FQGNSA come from the germline V gene. The CDR3: CASSLAWGDSEQYF. Here the CDR3 DNA reads TGTGCCAGCAGCTTAGCTTGGGGGGACAGCGAGCAGTACTTC.

This clone was seen more than once but under ten times. The chain employs TRBV2 and TRBJ1-5; D unclear. Trimming took off 6 bases at V and 1 base at J, with 10 bases between the two ends. Germline CDR1 and CDR2: SNHLY and FYNNEI. The CDR3 is 14 amino acids. CDR3 residues: CASSENPSNQPQHF. CDR3 coding DNA: TGTGCCAGCAGCGAGAATCCGAGCAATCAGCCCCAGCATTTT.

This clone was seen more than once but under ten times. V is TRBV7-2 and J is TRBJ2-7, with D hard to call. The CDR3 runs to 13 residues. V was pared by 0 bases and J by 3 bases, with 6 bases between. Germline CDR1 and CDR2: SGHTA and FQGNSA. The CDR3 bases are TGTGCCAGCAGCTTAGCGCTCGGCTACGAGCAGTACTTC. It is translated as CASSLALGYEQYF.

The chain couples TRBV5-1 to TRBJ2-1; TRBD2 might be the D (6 bases). Germline V gene sequence: CDR1 SGHRS, CDR2 YFSETQ. The V gene lost 2 bases and the J gene lost 0 bases, with 12 bases spanning the gap. This CDR3 is built from 16 residues. CDR3 DNA sequence: TGCGCCAGCAGCTTCGATAGCGGAAGCTCCTACAATGAGCAGTTCTTC. As protein: CASSFDSGSSYNEQFF.

The CDR3 protein is CASSVQGDREQYF. DNA for the CDR3: TGTGCCAGCAGCGTACAGGGGGATCGCGAGCAGTACTTC. V is TRBV7-9 and J is TRBJ2-5, with 8 positions matching TRBD1. The DNA end favors TRBJ2-7, so the J call may be wrong. Germline lookup yields CDR1 SEHNR and CDR2 FQNEAQ (reference sequence). CDR3 size: 13 residues.

The CDR3 loop reads CASSRTSGGRGDNEQFF. The CDR3 region has the DNA TGTGCCAGCAGTCGGACTAGCGGGGGGAGAGGGGACAATGAGCAGTTCTTC. This chain links TRBV2 with TRBJ2-1, with TRBD2 identical over 14 bases. V lost 5 bases, J lost 5 bases, and 8 bases stayed unmatched. The CDR3 runs 17 residues. Germline V gene sequence: CDR1 SNHLY, CDR2 FYNNEI.